Each of the 10 T cell receptor beta chains below was sequenced from the same sample in a study of T-cell memory formation after mild COVID-19. TCRdb redid the calling of the 5' RACE reads with MiXCR, one entry per CDR3 protein. This table holds over 60,000 distinct CDR3 sequences, approximately 15% found once. Sequencing was done on a sample of PBMCs or a T cell subset sorted from them (not recorded which). These receptors were obtained from an adult woman who had mild COVID-19 (a few samples of this study predate the infection). Cell type and time point are not known.

The sample holds a few counts of this clonotype. V and J are TRBV5-1 and TRBJ2-1; D is possibly TRBD2 (5 bases). Trimming took 4 bases from V and 10 from J, leaving 9 bases between them. This CDR3 contains 11 residues. Germline CDR1 and CDR2: SGHRS and YFSETQ. CDR3 sequence (DNA): TGCGCCAGCAGCGGGCGAGGGGAGCAGTTCTTC. Residues: CASSGRGEQFF.

The chain employs TRBV20-1 and TRBJ2-7; 7 nucleotides agree with TRBD2. The length of the CDR3 is 12 residues. Per the germline V gene, CDR1 is DFQATT and CDR2 is SNEGSKA (reference sequence). The trim removed 7 bases at V and 3 bases at J, leaving 6 bases unmatched. CDR3 in amino acids: CSGSGVVYEQYF. The CDR3 bases are TGCAGTGGGAGCGGGGTCGTCTACGAGCAGTACTTC.

The chain uses TRBV6-5 and TRBJ2-3; perhaps TRBD2 as D (5 bases). Trimming pared 7 bases from V and 3 bases from J, leaving 17 bases between. The CDR3 spans 15 residues. The germline gives CDR1 MNHEY, CDR2 SVGAGI. CDR3 residues: CASTGGRWGTDTQYF. The CDR3, as DNA: TGTGCCAGCACCGGAGGACGGTGGGGAACAGATACGCAGTATTTT.

A few counts support this clonotype. The chain employs TRBV11-3 and TRBJ1-1; D perhaps matches TRBD1 (6 bases). With 4 bases removed from V and 2 bases from J, the gap between germline ends came to 11 bases. Germline CDR1 and CDR2: SGHNT and YENEEA. The CDR3 has 14 amino acids. The CDR3 protein is CASSSRGGNTEAFF. The CDR3 nucleotides read TGTGCCAGCAGCTCCAGGGGCGGCAACACTGAAGCTTTCTTT.

The table lists this clonotype with a few counts. V is TRBV7-6 and J is TRBJ2-3, with TRBD2 identical over 7 bases. Looked up from germline, CDR1 is SGHVS and CDR2 is FNYEAQ. The CDR3 has 18 residues. J lost 1 base, V lost 5 bases, and 15 bases had no gene match. The CDR3 loop is CASSPGLPGGEGTDTQYF. The CDR3 DNA sequence: TGTGCCAGCAGCCCCGGATTGCCGGGAGGTGAGGGCACAGATACGCAGTATTTT.

This clonotype appeared a few times. The rearrangement joins TRBV28 to TRBJ2-3; TRBD2 matches at 11 bases. The germline V gene encodes CDR1 MDHEN and CDR2 SYDVKM. Germline trimming cut 3 bases from V and 2 bases from J; bases unmatched to any gene: 10. The CDR3 is 18 amino acids. CDR3 nucleotides: TGTGCCAGCAGTTTCCGTAGTTTAGCGGGAGGGCCCACAGATACGCAGTATTTT. It yields the protein CASSFRSLAGGPTDTQYF.

V usage is TRBV7-7 and J usage is TRBJ2-7; D might be TRBD1 (6 bases). Looked up from germline, CDR1 is SSHAT and CDR2 is FNYEAQ (reference sequence). The CDR3 is 15 residues long. Trimming took 1 base from V and 0 from J, leaving 10 bases between them. CDR3 amino acids: CASSLGPGDSYEQYF. The CDR3 DNA reads TGTGCCAGCAGCTTAGGTCCAGGGGACTCCTACGAGCAGTACTTC.

The chain has TRBV11-3 and TRBJ2-5; 10 nucleotides match TRBD1. CDR1 and CDR2 (germline): SGHNT, YENEEA. With 5 bases clipped from V and 5 bases from J, the junction kept 8 bases outside the gene matches. The CDR3 runs 15 residues. CDR3 in amino acids: CASSDRDRGMETQYF. The DNA of the CDR3 is TGTGCCAGCAGCGACCGGGACAGGGGCATGGAGACCCAGTACTTC.

This clonotype was picked up a small number of times. V and J are TRBV9 and TRBJ2-1; 7 bases agree with TRBD2. The CDR3 totals 15 residues. V lost 3 bases to trimming and J lost 5 bases; unmatched junction nucleotides: 8. Germline V lookup: CDR1 SGDLS, CDR2 YYNGEE. The chain's CDR3 is CASSAPSGTDNEQFF. As DNA, the CDR3 is TGTGCCAGCAGCGCACCGAGCGGGACCGACAATGAGCAGTTCTTC.

The DNA of the CDR3 is TGCAGCGCTCGGGGGGGGCAGGTCTACGAGCAGTACTTC. It is translated as CSARGGQVYEQYF. The chain carries TRBV29-1 and TRBJ2-7; 8 bases map to TRBD2. Germline CDR1 SQVTM, CDR2 ANQGSEA. Trimming removed 7 bases from V and 3 bases from J; junction bases left unmatched: 8. CDR3 size: 13 residues.